This T cell receptor beta chain was sequenced during a study of cytomegalovirus exposure and HLA in healthy donors. Vbeta (60) and Jbeta (13) primers were used in the PCR. Under the authors' procedure: In a later analysis, of approximately 81 million unique beta chains, about 12 million appeared in at least two donors. This table comes from immunoSEQ multiplex PCR, and its TCRdb copy is limited to in-frame clones, with some not included. That table furnishes V, J and clone size, whereas the DNA furnished D and trimming. The sample contains roughly 76,000 clones, 65% to 80% of which appear only once. Study outcomes and limitations: Most of the TCR beta V segments (in an earlier analysis) were productive either about 90% or about 30% of the time. Relative to the roughly 700-donor mean, N-insertions were reportedly fewer in an Asian-associated ancestry cluster in a later analysis. More clonal expansion characterized HLA-associated TCR beta chains than equally common others in a later analysis.

This CDR3 is 12 amino acids long. Germline-derived CDR1 and CDR2 are SQVTM and ANQGSEA. A word on this clone: Antigen unknown.

The sequence derives from a man aged 25-45 years in good health and CMV-seronegative. The genes are TRBV29-1 and TRBJ1-2; D gene unclear. Specimen: PBMCs. This chain's CDR3 is CAEGDMGYGYTF. In DNA, the CDR3 is TGCGCCGAGGGAGACATGGGCTATGGCTACACCTTC.